These 5 T cell receptor beta chains came from one sample sequenced in a study of cytomegalovirus exposure and HLA in healthy donors. 13 Jbeta primers and 60 Vbeta primers were used for the PCR. Assay: immunoSEQ multiplex PCR; the TCRdb copy retains only in-frame clones and omits some. The sample shows over 150,000 clones, 84% of them seen only once. Material: PBMCs. The receptors here all came from a girl aged 10 to 17 in good health and CMV-seropositive.

The rearrangement links TRBV6-5 to TRBJ2-5; the D is unclear. The CDR3 consists of 13 residues. CDR1 is MNHEY, CDR2 SVGAGI, per germline. The V end lost 2 bases, the J end lost 5 bases, and 9 bases lay between the germline ends. The CDR3 here is CASSYGLGETQYF. The CDR3 region has the DNA TGTGCCAGCAGTTACGGTCTTGGCGAGACCCAGTACTTC.

The rearrangement links TRBV2 to TRBJ1-5; D is ambiguous. The germline V gene encodes CDR1 SNHLY and CDR2 FYNNEI. This CDR3 spans 12 amino acids. V dropped 7 bases and J dropped 2 bases, with 6 bases sitting between them. The DNA for the CDR3 is TGTGCCAGCAATCTCGGCAATCAGCCCCAGCATTTT. It encodes CASNLGNQPQHF. Complete variable domain (other parts from reference TRBV2 and TRBJ1-5): EPEVTQTPSHQVTQMGQEVILRCVPISNHLYFYWYRQILGQKVEFLVSFYNNEISEKSEIFDDQFSVERPDGSNFTLKIRSTKLEDSAMYFCASNLGNQPQHFGDGTRLSIL.

The chain combines TRBV25-1 with TRBJ1-1; 7 positions match TRBD1. CDR3 size: 15 residues. CDR1 is MGHDK and CDR2 is SYGVNS in the germline V gene. The trim removed 7 bases at V and 1 base at J, leaving 9 bases unmatched. DNA for the CDR3: TGTGCCAGCAAACCCCGGGACAGACCGAACACTGAAGCTTTCTTT. Translation: CASKPRDRPNTEAFF.

The chain has TRBV5-6 and TRBJ2-5; no reliable D call. Germline V gene lookup returns CDR1 SGHDT and CDR2 YYEEEE. The CDR3 runs to 12 residues. The V gene lost 0 bases and the J gene lost 5 bases, with 5 bases spanning the gap. CDR3 in amino acids: CASSLGHETQYF. The CDR3 DNA sequence: TGTGCCAGCAGCTTGGGGCACGAGACCCAGTACTTC.

Concerning this clone itself: The sample has other DNA sequences that encode this CDR3 too. The rearrangement joins TRBV11-2 to TRBJ2-5, with D tentatively TRBD2 (6 bases). This CDR3 comprises 13 residues. Germline V CDR1 and CDR2: SGHAT, FQNNGV. The V gene lost 2 bases and the J gene lost 5 bases, with 9 bases spanning the gap. The CDR3 coding sequence is TGTGCCAGCAGCTTAAGGAGCGGGGAGACCCAGTACTTC. It is translated as CASSLRSGETQYF.